These T cell receptor beta chains were read from a single sample in a study of metastatic and nonmetastatic thyroid tumors. MiXCR reprocessed the PCR reads for TCRdb. The sample records fewer than 7,500 clones, roughly 28% being singletons. The sequencing sample was made of adjacent normal tissue. The source of these receptors is a female donor with papillary thyroid cancer or a benign thyroid nodule (not recorded which). Some clones in this sample may be carry-over from other donors' samples. Both conserved end residues are part of each CDR3. The D gene is left open where the match is weak. Clone size, where shown, is once, few, many, or a class for clones that have expanded.

clone size	D gene	J gene	V gene	CDR3 DNA	CDR3 protein
few	.	TRBJ2-1	TRBV6-1	TGTGCCAGCGTAGGGGTAAATGAGCAGTTCTTC	CASVGVNEQFF
few	TRBD1	TRBJ1-4	TRBV12-5	TGTGGCTCTACAGGGGTTAATGAAAAACTGTTCTTT	CGSTGVNEKLFF
medium-sized	.	TRBJ1-1	TRBV15	TGTGCCACCAGCATTGGGGATCAGAACACTGAAGCTTTCTTT	CATSIGDQNTEAFF
.	.	TRBJ2-6	TRBV13	TGTGCCAGCAGCTTATTGATCGGTTATACCAACGTCCTGACTTTC	CASSLLIGYTNVLTF
.	TRBD1	TRBJ2-5	TRBV12-3/TRBV12-4	TGTGCCAGCAGCCTGGGGACAGAAGAGACCCAGTACTTC	CASSLGTEETQYF
.	.	TRBJ2-7	TRBV27	TGTGCCAGCAGCTTTTACGGGACCACCTCCTACGAGCAGTACTTC	CASSFYGTTSYEQYF
.	.	TRBJ1-5	TRBV6-1	TGTGCCAGCAGTGCGGTTGTTGAAGGGGTTCAGCCCCAGCATTTT	CASSAVVEGVQPQHF
few	.	TRBJ2-2	TRBV7-9	TGTGCCAGCAGCCTTACAGGGAACTGGGCCGGGGAGCTGTTTTTT	CASSLTGNWAGELFF
few	.	TRBJ1-2	TRBV6-1	TGTGCCAGCGGGCCGGGGCCTAACTATGGCTATACCTTC	CASGPGPNYGYTF
few	TRBD2	TRBJ2-7	TRBV6-5	TGTGCCAGCAGTTACTCAGCGGGTCGCGGGAGCTACGAGCAGTACTTC	CASSYSAGRGSYEQYF
few	TRBD2	TRBJ2-1	TRBV6-8	TGTCAGCAGTCTGATTCCGGGACTAGCGGGGGGGAGCAGTTCTTC	CQQSDSGTSGGEQFF
once	.	TRBJ1-5	TRBV20-1	TGCAGTGCTAGTAGGCTCATGGATCAGCCCCAGCATTTT	CSASRLMDQPQHF
.	.	TRBJ1-1	TRBV11-1	TGTGCCAGCAGTCTTGTCGGCACTGAAGCTTTCTTT	CASSLVGTEAFF
many	.	TRBJ1-4	TRBV7-2	TGTGCCAGCAGCCCGGACGGAGGATCTAATGAAAAACTGTTTTTT	CASSPDGGSNEKLFF
.	.	TRBJ2-1	TRBV20-1	TGCAGTGCTAGTGACGGGGGCAGGAGAAGTGAGCAGTTCTTC	CSASDGGRRSEQFF
.	.	TRBJ2-1	TRBV27	TGTGCCAGCAGACACGGGACTCGGTGGAATGAGCAGTTCTTC	CASRHGTRWNEQFF
few	.	TRBJ2-7	TRBV27	TGTGCCAGCAGTGAAGGGCTATTCATGGGCGAGCAGTACTTC	CASSEGLFMGEQYF
.	.	TRBJ2-1	TRBV29-1	TGCAGCGTTGGTACAGGGATTTTTAGCTCCTACAATAAGCAGTTCTTC	CSVGTGIFSSYNKQFF
.	TRBD1	TRBJ2-7	TRBV9	TGTGCCAGCAGCGCGGGACAGGGGAGCTCCTACGAGCAGTACTTC	CASSAGQGSSYEQYF
medium-sized	.	TRBJ2-1	TRBV7-9	TGTGCCAGCAGATCTTCTGCCGGGTCCGGGCAGTTCTTC	CASRSSAGSGQFF
few	.	TRBJ1-2	TRBV19	TGTGCCAGTACTTCCGGGAGGTATCGGGGACCGACCTTC	CASTSGRYRGPTF
medium-sized	.	TRBJ1-1	TRBV6-1	TGTGCCAGCAGTAACCCTACAGGGTCAGAAGAAGCTTTCTTT	CASSNPTGSEEAFF
many	.	TRBJ2-5	TRBV5-1	TGCGCCAGCAGCTTACAAGAGACCCAGTACTTC	CASSLQETQYF
few	TRBD1	TRBJ1-1	TRBV19	TGTGCCACCAAGAAAATCGGACAGGGGGTCCCTGAAGCTTTCTTT	CATKKIGQGVPEAFF
many	TRBD1	TRBJ1-1	TRBV5-4	TGTGCCAGCAGCCTAACGGACAGGGCTCGAGGAGGAGAAGCTTTCTTT	CASSLTDRARGGEAFF
medium-sized	.	TRBJ1-1	TRBV7-9	TGTGCCAGCAGCTTATCCCCAGGGTTGGGAGCTGAAGCTTTCTTT	CASSLSPGLGAEAFF
medium-sized	.	TRBJ1-1	TRBV7-3	TGTGCCAGCAGCTCCGGGCCCAGAGGGGGAGCTTTCTTT	CASSSGPRGGAFF
.	.	TRBJ2-7	TRBV28	TGTGCCAGCAGTTCAGCTGAGACGCGGAGCTCCTACGAGCAGTACTTC	CASSSAETRSSYEQYF
once	.	TRBJ1-1	TRBV2	TGTGCCATCAGTGCAAGGGAGGGGCCTGAAGCTTTCTTT	CAISAREGPEAFF
.	TRBD1	TRBJ2-7	TRBV20-1	TGCAGTGCTAGGCGCAGGGGGAACTACGAGCAGTACTTC	CSARRRGNYEQYF
.	TRBD2	TRBJ2-2	TRBV30	TGTGCCTGGATCCCGACTAGCGGGAGATCAACCGGGGAGCTGTTTTTT	CAWIPTSGRSTGELFF
.	TRBD2	TRBJ2-1	TRBV11-1	TGTGCCAGCAGCGAGACTAGCGGGAGTCCCACGGAGCAGTTCTTC	CASSETSGSPTEQFF
few	TRBD1	TRBJ1-4	TRBV28	TGTGCCAGCAGTTTCCCAGGGGGCGGAAAACTGTTTTTT	CASSFPGGGKLFF
.	.	TRBJ1-6	TRBV5-5	TGTTCCAGCAGCTTGCTAGGGGGGAGTAGTTCACCCCTCCACTTT	CSSSLLGGSSSPLHF
.	TRBD2	TRBJ2-3	TRBV6-1	TGTGCCAGCAGACGAGCGGGAGGGATGAGCACAGATACGCAGTATTTT	CASRRAGGMSTDTQYF
.	.	TRBJ2-7	TRBV18	TGTGCCAGCTCACCGAGCCGGCGGAGGGGGTCCTACGAGCAGTACTTC	CASSPSRRRGSYEQYF
.	TRBD1	TRBJ1-2	TRBV6-2/TRBV6-3	TGTGCCAGCAGTTCCTGGACAGGCCATGGCTACACCTTC	CASSSWTGHGYTF
once	TRBD2	TRBJ2-3	TRBV2	TGTGCCAGCAGTGAAGGGCTGCGGGGGGGCAGGACAGATACGCAGTATTTT	CASSEGLRGGRTDTQYF
.	TRBD2	TRBJ2-2	TRBV20-1	TGCAGTGCTAGAGATCCGACTAGCGGGAGGGCCCCCGGGGAGCTGTTTTTT	CSARDPTSGRAPGELFF
many	.	TRBJ2-2	TRBV19	TGTGCCAGTAGAGAGACAGGGAGGGGGACCGGGGAGCTGTTTTTT	CASRETGRGTGELFF